This T cell receptor (beta chain) comes out of a study of cytomegalovirus exposure and HLA in healthy donors. The CDR3 spans 13 residues. Germline V gives CDR1 ENHRY, CDR2 SYGVKD. The V end lost 5 bases, the J end lost 1 base, and 9 bases lay between the germline ends. 13 Jbeta primers and 60 Vbeta primers were used for the PCR. Libraries were prepared by immunoSEQ multiplex PCR; TCRdb keeps only in-frame clonotypes and omits some of them. The sample holds about 180,000 clones; 75% to 85% are singletons and the top ten take 3.7%. The chain links TRBV10-3 to TRBJ2-7; D ambiguous. The clonotype originates from an older woman in good health and CMV-seropositive. The sample was PBMCs. The CDR3 protein is CAISNPGSYEQYF. CDR3 nucleotide sequence: TGTGCCATCAGTAACCCCGGGTCCTACGAGCAGTACTTC.